This TCR beta chain was identified in a study of T cell repertoires in cytomegalovirus infection. Trimming took 6 bases from V and 8 from J; bases not matched to a gene: 12. The CDR3 spans 15 residues. Germline V lookup: CDR1 MNHEY, CDR2 SVGEGT. MiXCR, applied by TCRdb to the reads, yields one record per CDR3 protein. This table holds about 450,000 distinct CDR3 sequences, approximately 30% found once. Study-wide results and limits: There were HLA-C-restricted CMV-specific TCR beta clonotypes dominating the ex vivo response.

A few counts support this clonotype. Its specificity is unknown. The receptor comes from a human donor in good health (CMV status not recorded). Some clones in this sample may be carry-over from other donors' samples. Sequencing was done on a sample of PBMCs. This chain links TRBV6-2 or TRBV6-3 with TRBJ1-4, with 7 bases matching TRBD1. CDR3 region: CASSPGDRPREKLFF. CDR3 nucleotides: TGTGCCAGCAGCCCCGGGGACAGACCTAGAGAAAAACTGTTTTTT.